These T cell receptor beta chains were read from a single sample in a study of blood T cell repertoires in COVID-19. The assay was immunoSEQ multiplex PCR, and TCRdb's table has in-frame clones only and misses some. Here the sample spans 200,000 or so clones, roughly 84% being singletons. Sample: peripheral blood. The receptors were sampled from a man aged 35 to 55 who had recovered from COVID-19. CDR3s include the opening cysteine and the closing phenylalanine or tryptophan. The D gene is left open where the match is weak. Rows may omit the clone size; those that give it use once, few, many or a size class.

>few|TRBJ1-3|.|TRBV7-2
CASSPDRIGTIYF
TGTGCCAGCAGCCCCGACAGGATTGGCACCATATATTTT
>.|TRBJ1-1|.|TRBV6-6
CASSYRAGTEAFF
TGTGCCAGCAGTTACAGGGCGGGGACTGAAGCTTTCTTT
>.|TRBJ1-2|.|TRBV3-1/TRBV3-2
CASSQAAAVVNTF
TGTGCCAGCAGCCAGGCGGCGGCAGTAGTAAACACCTTC
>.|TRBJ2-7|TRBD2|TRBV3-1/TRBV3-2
CASSPDGRAGGYEQYF
TGTGCCAGCAGCCCCGACGGTCGAGCGGGAGGGTACGAGCAGTACTTC
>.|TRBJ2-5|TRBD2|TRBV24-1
CATSDPSGGRETQYF
TGTGCCACCAGTGATCCTAGCGGGGGTCGAGAGACCCAGTACTTC
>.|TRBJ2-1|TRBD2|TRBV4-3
CASSQDARGGYNEQFF
TGCGCCAGCAGCCAAGATGCTCGCGGGGGTTACAATGAGCAGTTCTTC
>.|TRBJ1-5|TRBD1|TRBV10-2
CASKQGNQPQHF
TGCGCCAGTAAACAGGGGAATCAGCCCCAGCATTTT
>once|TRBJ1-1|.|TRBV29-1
CSVGKGQALTEAFF
TGCAGCGTTGGGAAGGGACAAGCCCTAACTGAAGCTTTCTTT
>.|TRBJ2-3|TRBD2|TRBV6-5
CASVLAGGWIGTQYF
TGTGCCAGCGTCCTCGCGGGGGGGTGGATCGGTACGCAGTATTTT
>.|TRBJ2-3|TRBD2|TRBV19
CASSPRTSGGHTDTQYF
TGTGCCAGTAGTCCCAGGACTAGCGGGGGCCACACAGATACGCAGTATTTT
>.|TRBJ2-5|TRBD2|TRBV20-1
CSASGTSGALPTQYF
TGCAGTGCTAGTGGGACTAGCGGGGCCCTCCCGACCCAGTACTTC
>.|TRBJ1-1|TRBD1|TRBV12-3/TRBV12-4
CASSQSGGTEAFF
TGTGCCAGCAGTCAATCAGGGGGGACTGAAGCTTTCTTT
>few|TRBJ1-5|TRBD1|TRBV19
CASSPPQGGNQPQHF
TGTGCCTCGAGCCCCCCACAGGGGGGCAATCAGCCCCAGCATTTT
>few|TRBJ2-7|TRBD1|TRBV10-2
CASSGPDRVYEQYF
TGCGCCAGCAGTGGGCCCGACAGGGTCTACGAGCAGTACTTC
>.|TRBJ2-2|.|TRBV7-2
CASSLDAGRGAVF
TGTGCCAGCAGCTTAGATGCCGGGCGGGGAGCTGTTTTT
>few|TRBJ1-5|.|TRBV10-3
CAISESGGGNQPQHF
TGTGCCATCAGTGAGTCGGGAGGAGGCAATCAGCCCCAGCATTTT
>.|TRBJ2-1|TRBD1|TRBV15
CATSRDHWDRALDEQFF
TGTGCCACCAGCAGAGATCATTGGGACAGGGCCCTAGATGAGCAGTTCTTC
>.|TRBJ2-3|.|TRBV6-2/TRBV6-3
CASSYGGSLDTQYF
TGTGCCAGCAGTTACGGTGGTAGCCTAGATACGCAGTATTTT
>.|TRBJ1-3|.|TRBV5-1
CASSLGAGGNTIYF
TGCGCCAGCAGCTTGGGGGCTGGCGGAAACACCATATATTTT
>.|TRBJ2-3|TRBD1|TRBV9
CASSPRTGFSTDTQYF
TGTGCCAGCAGCCCACGGACAGGGTTCAGCACAGATACGCAGTATTTT
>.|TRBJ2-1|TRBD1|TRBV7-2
CASSTNRGPNNEQFF
TGTGCCAGCAGCACTAACAGGGGGCCTAACAATGAGCAGTTCTTC
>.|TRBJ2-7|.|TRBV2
CATLDKYVSYEQYF
TGTGCCACCCTGGACAAGTACGTTTCCTACGAGCAGTACTTC
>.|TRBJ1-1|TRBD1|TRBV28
CASSLSGQGATEAFF
TGTGCCAGCAGTTTATCGGGACAGGGTGCCACTGAAGCTTTCTTT
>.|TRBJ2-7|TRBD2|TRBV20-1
CSASRLAGDEQYF
TGCAGTGCGAGTCGGCTAGCGGGAGATGAGCAGTACTTC
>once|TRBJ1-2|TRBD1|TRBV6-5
CASSKRQGAYGYTF
TGTGCCAGCAGTAAGAGGCAGGGGGCATATGGCTACACCTTC
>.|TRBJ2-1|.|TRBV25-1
CASSEDDRSEQFF
TGTGCCAGCAGTGAAGATGACAGATCCGAGCAGTTCTTC
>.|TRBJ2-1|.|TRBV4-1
CASSLEGLNSYNEQFF
TGCGCCAGCAGCCTCGAGGGTCTTAATTCCTACAATGAGCAGTTCTTC
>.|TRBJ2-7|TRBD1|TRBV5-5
CASSLAGQGVYEQYF
TGTGCCAGCAGCTTGGCGGGACAGGGGGTCTACGAGCAGTACTTC
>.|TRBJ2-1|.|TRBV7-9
CASSLGQNPLDEQFF
TGTGCCAGCAGCTTAGGGCAGAACCCCTTGGATGAGCAGTTCTTC
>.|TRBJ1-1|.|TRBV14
CASSPIGGLNTEAFF
TGTGCCAGCAGCCCGATCGGAGGGCTGAACACTGAAGCTTTCTTT
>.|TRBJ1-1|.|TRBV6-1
CASSVYRAGAGTEAFF
TGTGCCAGCAGTGTATACCGGGCCGGAGCGGGCACTGAAGCTTTCTTT
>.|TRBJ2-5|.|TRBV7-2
CASSLATGPQETQYF
TGTGCCAGCAGCTTAGCAACAGGGCCCCAAGAGACCCAGTACTTC
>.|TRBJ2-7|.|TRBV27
CASSLSPFTGILPYEQYF
TGTGCCAGCAGTTTATCCCCCTTTACAGGAATATTACCCTACGAGCAGTACTTC
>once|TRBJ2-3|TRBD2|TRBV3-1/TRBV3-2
CASSSGSSTDTQYF
TGTGCCAGCAGTAGCGGGAGTAGCACAGATACGCAGTATTTT
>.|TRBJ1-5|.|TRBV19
CASSLGGRNQPQHF
TGTGCCAGTAGCCTTGGGGGGAGAAATCAGCCCCAGCATTTT
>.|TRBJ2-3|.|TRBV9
CASSVKATTEDTQYF
TGTGCCAGCAGCGTAAAAGCGACCACGGAAGATACGCAGTATTTT
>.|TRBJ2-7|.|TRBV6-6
CASSYRGGDEQYF
TGTGCCAGCAGTTATAGGGGTGGTGACGAGCAGTACTTC
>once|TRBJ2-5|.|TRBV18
CASSPTRYQETQYF
TGTGCCAGCTCACCCACGAGGTACCAAGAGACCCAGTACTTC
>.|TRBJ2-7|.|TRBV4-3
CASSQEITYEQYF
TGCGCCAGCAGCCAAGAAATCACCTACGAGCAGTACTTC
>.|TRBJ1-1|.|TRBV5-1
CASSLSAGLNTEAFF
TGCGCCAGCAGCTTGTCTGCAGGGTTGAACACTGAAGCTTTCTTT
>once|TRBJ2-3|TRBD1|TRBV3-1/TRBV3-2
CASSGPGQYTDTQYF
TGTGCCAGCAGCGGGCCGGGACAGTACACAGATACGCAGTATTTT
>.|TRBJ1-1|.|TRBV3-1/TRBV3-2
CASSQDGQWLGGAFF
TGTGCCAGCAGCCAAGATGGGCAGTGGCTAGGGGGAGCTTTCTTT
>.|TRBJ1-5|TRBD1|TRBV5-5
CASNEIQGAGSTPQHF
TGTGCCAGCAACGAGATTCAGGGGGCCGGGAGTACCCCCCAGCATTTT
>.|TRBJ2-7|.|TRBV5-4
CASSLGGRAYEQYF
TGTGCCAGCAGCTTGGGAGGCAGAGCCTACGAGCAGTACTTC
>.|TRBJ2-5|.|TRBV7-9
CASSLAGETQYF
TGTGCCAGCAGCTTGGCAGGGGAGACCCAGTACTTC
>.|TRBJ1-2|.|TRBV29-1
CSVEPERSYGYTF
TGCAGCGTTGAGCCAGAGAGGAGCTATGGCTACACCTTC
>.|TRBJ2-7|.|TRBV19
CASSRIGVSYEQYF
TGTGCCAGTAGTCGGATCGGAGTGTCCTACGAGCAGTACTTC
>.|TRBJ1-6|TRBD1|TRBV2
CASKPTGGGNSPLHF
TGTGCCAGCAAACCGACAGGGGGCGGGAATTCACCCCTCCACTTT
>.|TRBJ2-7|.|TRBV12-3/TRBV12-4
CASSLGQTYEQYF
TGTGCCAGCAGTTTAGGTCAGACCTACGAGCAGTACTTC
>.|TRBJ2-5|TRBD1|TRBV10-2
CASRQGDKSNQGETQYF
TGCGCCAGCCGACAGGGGGACAAGAGTAATCAGGGGGAGACCCAGTACTTC
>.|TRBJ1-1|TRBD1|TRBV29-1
CSVRGGEDTEAFF
TGCAGCGTAAGAGGGGGCGAGGACACTGAAGCTTTCTTT
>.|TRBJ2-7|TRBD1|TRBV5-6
CASSTTGGTWYEQYF
TGTGCCAGCAGCACTACAGGGGGGACGTGGTACGAGCAGTACTTC
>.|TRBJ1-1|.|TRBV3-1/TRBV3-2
CASSQVYRPNTEAFF
TGTGCCAGCAGCCAAGTTTACAGGCCGAACACTGAAGCTTTCTTT